This is a list of T cell receptor beta chains from one sample in a study of T-cell reconstitution after alpha-beta-depleted transplantation in children. One entry per CDR3 protein, called by TCRdb with MiXCR from the PCR reads. Seen here are approximately 500,000 distinct CDR3 sequences, more than 9% observed once, and the top ten hold roughly 2%. Sequenced here: PBMCs, sampled before TCRalphabeta/CD19-depleted stem cell transplant. The origin of the receptors is a child younger than 10 with inherited bone marrow failure, due to receive a stem cell transplant. CDR3s include the opening cysteine and the closing phenylalanine or tryptophan. Each record gives: D gene, J gene, V gene, clone size, CDR3 protein, CDR3 DNA. The D gene is left open where the match is weak. Size is stated for part of the rows, as once, few or many counts, or as a class when the clone is expanded.

>TRBD2|TRBJ2-3|TRBV12-3/TRBV12-4|NA
CTFSFSFRAGTITDTQYF
TGTACCTTCAGTTTTTCGTTTCGAGCGGGGACTATCACAGATACGCAGTATTTT
>NA|TRBJ2-1|TRBV12-3/TRBV12-4|many
CASSLPRNEQFF
TGTGCCAGCAGTTTACCCCGCAATGAGCAGTTCTTC
>NA|TRBJ2-5|TRBV9|many
CASSVGLQETQYF
TGTGCCAGCAGCGTAGGACTTCAAGAGACCCAGTACTTC
>NA|TRBJ2-7|TRBV14|NA
CASSQRPQEPYEQYF
TGTGCCAGCAGCCAACGACCCCAGGAACCCTACGAGCAGTACTTC
>NA|TRBJ1-5|TRBV28|many
CASSYGVGVLWTQAQHF
TGTGCCAGCAGTTATGGGGTCGGGGTGCTGTGGACGCAAGCCCAGCATTTT
>TRBD1|TRBJ1-5|TRBV20-1|few
CSASRTGVAGSQPQHF
TGCAGTGCTAGCAGAACAGGGGTAGCGGGGAGTCAGCCCCAGCATTTT
>NA|TRBJ2-2|TRBV2|many
CASRSYSVNGELFF
TGTGCCAGCAGATCATATAGCGTTAACGGGGAGCTGTTTTTT
>TRBD1|TRBJ2-1|TRBV29-1|many
CSVPGQGGLERSNEQFF
TGCAGCGTCCCGGGACAGGGGGGATTAGAGAGGAGCAATGAGCAGTTCTTC
>NA|TRBJ1-6|TRBV10-3|many
CAITPNKDSPLHF
TGTGCCATCACCCCAAACAAGGATTCACCCCTCCACTTT
>NA|TRBJ2-7|TRBV12-3/TRBV12-4|many
CASSFRLEGTYEQYF
TGTGCCAGCAGTTTTCGGCTTGAGGGGACTTACGAGCAGTACTTC
>NA|TRBJ2-1|TRBV12-3/TRBV12-4|NA
CASSLGLTGGEFF
TGTGCCAGCAGTTTAGGATTGACGGGCGGTGAGTTCTTC
>NA|TRBJ1-1|TRBV19|many
CASSAYSGSTEAFF
TGTGCCAGTAGTGCTTACAGTGGAAGCACTGAAGCTTTCTTT
>NA|TRBJ2-7|TRBV7-2|NA
CASSLGRATYEQYF
TGTGCCAGCAGCTTGGGCAGGGCTACCTACGAGCAGTACTTC
>TRBD2|TRBJ2-2|TRBV29-1|many
CSVQEVERGTGELFF
TGCAGCGTTCAAGAGGTGGAGCGGGGCACCGGGGAGCTGTTTTTT
>NA|TRBJ2-7|TRBV7-2|many
CASSLGREQYF
TGTGCCAGCAGCTTAGGGCGGGAGCAGTACTTC
>TRBD1|TRBJ1-1|TRBV3-1|few
CASSHSPRGGTEAFF
TGTGCCAGCAGCCACTCCCCCAGGGGGGGCACTGAAGCTTTCTTT
>NA|TRBJ2-1|TRBV12-3/TRBV12-4|many
CASRYTGFDNEQFF
TGTGCCAGCAGGTATACAGGGTTCGACAATGAGCAGTTCTTC
>TRBD1|TRBJ2-1|TRBV6-1|NA
CASSGGQASYNEQFF
TGTGCCAGCAGCGGGGGACAGGCCAGCTACAATGAGCAGTTCTTC
>NA|TRBJ1-2|TRBV12-3/TRBV12-4|NA
CASSRNTNFPREDNYGYTF
TGTGCCAGCAGTCGAAATACCAACTTCCCCCGGGAGGATAACTATGGCTACACCTTC
>TRBD1|TRBJ1-1|TRBV4-2|many
CASSQDRAGSEAFF
TGTGCCAGCAGCCAGGACAGGGCCGGGTCAGAAGCTTTCTTT
>TRBD2|TRBJ2-4|TRBV4-2|many
CASSRGLAGVSKNIQYF
TGTGCCAGCAGCCGGGGACTAGCGGGAGTGTCCAAAAACATTCAGTACTTC
>TRBD2|TRBJ2-3|TRBV5-5|many
CASSLRSGRAHEDTQYF
TGTGCCAGCAGCTTGAGGAGCGGGAGGGCCCATGAAGATACGCAGTATTTT
>NA|TRBJ1-5|TRBV24-1|many
CATSDGAGEGNQPQHF
TGTGCCACCAGTGACGGAGCAGGGGAAGGCAATCAGCCCCAGCATTTT
>TRBD2|TRBJ2-3|TRBV20-1|few
CSATPGLAGELDTQYF
TGCAGTGCTACGCCGGGACTAGCGGGAGAGCTAGATACGCAGTATTTT
>NA|TRBJ1-5|TRBV27|many
CASSALGSNQPQHF
TGTGCCAGCAGTGCCCTCGGAAGCAATCAGCCCCAGCATTTT
>TRBD2|TRBJ2-3|TRBV24-1|many
CATSDLAGSRDTQYF
TGTGCCACCAGTGACCTAGCGGGGTCTAGGGATACGCAGTATTTT
>NA|TRBJ2-2|TRBV28|NA
CASRAWDTGELFF
TGTGCCAGCAGGGCGTGGGACACCGGGGAGCTGTTTTTT
>NA|TRBJ2-2|TRBV6-5|few
CASSYPKHPGELFF
TGTGCCAGCAGTTACCCGAAGCACCCCGGGGAGCTGTTTTTT
>TRBD2|TRBJ2-3|TRBV6-5|many
CASSYSTGLAGVYTQYF
TGTGCCAGCAGTTACTCGACGGGACTAGCGGGAGTATATACGCAGTATTTT
>TRBD1|TRBJ2-7|TRBV7-2|many
CASSPRQGWEQYF
TGTGCCAGCAGCCCCCGACAGGGTTGGGAGCAGTACTTC
>TRBD1|TRBJ2-5|TRBV5-6|many
CASSLMWGDRGEETQYF
TGTGCCAGCAGCTTGATGTGGGGGGACAGGGGCGAAGAGACCCAGTACTTC
>NA|TRBJ2-2|TRBV11-2|NA
CASSWWRPPNTGELFF
TGTGCCAGCAGCTGGTGGCGGCCCCCGAACACCGGGGAGCTGTTTTTT
>NA|TRBJ1-5|TRBV27|many
CASSPGGGGQPQHF
TGTGCCAGCAGCCCCGGTGGGGGGGGACAGCCCCAGCATTTT
>TRBD2|TRBJ2-1|TRBV29-1|many
CSVVERERNEQFF
TGCAGCGTTGTGGAGCGGGAGAGAAATGAGCAGTTCTTC
>TRBD2|TRBJ2-3|TRBV7-9|few
CASSLVPPLATTDTQYF
TGTGCCAGCAGCTTAGTCCCCCCACTAGCGACCACAGATACGCAGTATTTT
>NA|TRBJ2-7|TRBV4-1|many
CASTLLPYSYEQYF
TGCGCCAGCACATTACTGCCCTACTCCTACGAGCAGTACTTC
>NA|TRBJ1-2|TRBV12-3/TRBV12-4|many
CASIYGGPSLSPTF
TGTGCCAGCATCTATGGGGGGCCTTCACTTTCCCCCACCTTC
>TRBD2|TRBJ2-2|TRBV19|few
CASSKIAGVGTGELFF
TGTGCCAGTAGTAAAATAGCGGGAGTCGGCACCGGGGAGCTGTTTTTT
>TRBD2|TRBJ2-7|TRBV4-3|NA
CASSRRAGAGTSGSSYEQYF
TGCGCCAGCAGCCGTAGGGCAGGGGCCGGGACTAGCGGATCCTCCTACGAGCAGTACTTC
>TRBD1|TRBJ2-4|TRBV4-2|many
CASSQEGQGIAKNIQYF
TGTGCCAGCAGCCAAGAGGGACAGGGAATAGCCAAAAACATTCAGTACTTC
>NA|TRBJ2-2|TRBV4-3|many
CASTEEIGGELFF
TGCGCCAGCACGGAGGAGATCGGCGGGGAGCTGTTTTTT
>NA|TRBJ1-1|TRBV25-1|few
CASSRGTLGAFF
TGTGCCAGCAGTCGGGGAACCCTGGGGGCTTTCTTT
>NA|TRBJ2-4|TRBV30|few
CAWSVLGDIQYF
TGTGCCTGGAGTGTACTCGGGGACATTCAGTACTTC
>TRBD1|TRBJ2-5|TRBV20-1|NA
CSSQKGGLQETQYF
TGCAGTTCGCAAAAAGGGGGCCTACAAGAGACCCAGTACTTC
>TRBD2|TRBJ2-1|TRBV6-2/TRBV6-3|many
CASAGLAGRAFGNEQFF
TGTGCCAGCGCGGGACTAGCGGGGAGAGCCTTTGGGAATGAGCAGTTCTTC
>NA|TRBJ2-1|TRBV14|many
CASSRDYSYNEQFF
TGTGCCAGCAGCCGTGACTACTCCTACAATGAGCAGTTCTTC
>TRBD1|TRBJ2-7|TRBV4-1|many
CASSQVGTASEQYF
TGCGCCAGCAGCCAAGTCGGGACAGCGTCCGAGCAGTACTTC
>NA|TRBJ1-5|TRBV5-6|many
CASSFWTPFRTGSNQPQHF
TGTGCCAGCAGCTTCTGGACCCCCTTTAGGACGGGGAGCAATCAGCCCCAGCATTTT
>TRBD1|TRBJ1-4|TRBV7-9|NA
CASSLGTGHEKLFF
TGTGCCAGCAGCTTAGGGACAGGGCATGAAAAACTGTTTTTT
>TRBD1|TRBJ2-4|TRBV7-2|many
CASSSQGALAKNIQYF
TGTGCCAGCAGCTCTCAGGGGGCCTTAGCCAAAAACATTCAGTACTTC
>TRBD2|TRBJ2-1|TRBV4-3|many
CASSQDTTGLAGFVGSEQFF
TGCGCCAGCAGCCAAGATACAACTGGACTAGCGGGATTCGTTGGGAGTGAGCAGTTCTTC
>NA|TRBJ1-1|TRBV6-1|many
CASSEVLGGLDTEAFF
TGTGCCAGCAGTGAAGTTCTAGGGGGTCTCGACACTGAAGCTTTCTTT
>NA|TRBJ1-2|TRBV28|few
CASRRDFNYGYTF
TGTGCCAGCAGGCGGGACTTTAACTATGGCTACACCTTC
>NA|TRBJ1-6|TRBV28|many
CASSLTGQYSPLHF
TGTGCCAGCAGTTTAACGGGGCAATATTCACCCCTCCACTTT
>NA|TRBJ2-7|TRBV20-1|many
CSARWNEQYF
TGCAGTGCTAGGTGGAACGAGCAGTACTTC